These 20 T cell receptor beta chains share one sample of origin, sequenced in a study of T cells in Graves' hyperthyroidism and ophthalmopathy (dated by TCRdb to between 2017 and 2020). Library preparation used multiplex PCR. Reads for this sample came from an Illumina HiSeq 2000. TCR beta CDR3 regions were amplified from RNA transcripts. The TCR CDR3 was subjected to a first round of RT-PCR using the HTBI primer set and the Qiagen OneStep RT-PCR kit. Using fastp at Q25 and MiXCR, TCRdb reprocessed the public reads and kept productive beta chains. Each CDR3 protein gets just one entry, which takes the most common genes and DNA from the rows behind it. Within this sample are under 350,000 distinct CDR3 sequences, with 18% of them counted one time only. The ten most abundant clones make up roughly 49% of the sample. The sample was blood. These receptors were taken from a woman aged 45-59 years with Graves' hyperthyroidism.

The sample holds one count of this clonotype. V and J are TRBV19 and TRBJ2-6; a weak D match, TRBD2 (6 bases). With 7 bases removed from V and 2 bases from J, the gap between germline ends came to 15 bases. The germline CDR1 and CDR2 sequences are LNHDA and SQIVND (reference sequence). The CDR3 loop spans 16 amino acids. Here the CDR3 DNA reads TGTGCCAGTATTGGGACTGGGAACACTGGGGCCAACGTCCTGACTTTC. This gives the protein CASIGTGNTGANVLTF.

This clonotype was detected many times. The V call is TRBV28, the J call TRBJ2-7; D is perhaps TRBD1 (6 bases). CDR1 is MDHEN, CDR2 SYDVKM, per germline. The CDR3 is 14 amino acids. CDR3 amino acids: CASSRGDNSYEQYF. The DNA for the CDR3 is TGTGCTAGTTCCCGTGGGGACAACTCCTACGAGCAGTACTTC.

The chain combines TRBV7-8 with TRBJ2-1; tentative D call: TRBD2 (6 bases). Trimming shortened V by 5 bases and J by 5 bases, and 16 bases separated the two germline ends. This CDR3 comprises 15 residues. Per the germline V gene, CDR1 is SGHVS and CDR2 is FQNEAQ. CDR3 region: CASSQPSVQNNEQFF. CDR3 coding DNA: TGTGCCAGCAGCCAGCCTAGCGTTCAAAACAATGAGCAGTTCTTC.

In this sample, this clonotype turned up many times. V and J are TRBV20-1 and TRBJ2-1; possible D gene TRBD2, 5 bases. This CDR3 has 13 amino acids. V lost 5 bases to trimming and J lost 5 bases, with 13 bases between them. From germline, CDR1 is DFQATT and CDR2 SNEGSKA (reference sequence). CDR3 nucleotides: TGCAGTGCTGTTGAGGGCGGACACAATGAGCAGTTCTTC. Its protein product is CSAVEGGHNEQFF.

V is TRBV6-1 and J is TRBJ1-3, with TRBD1 as a possible D gene (5 bases). This CDR3 is built from 15 residues. Germline CDR1 and CDR2: MNHNS and SASEGT. Between the trimmed V and J ends, which lost 5 bases and 6 bases, there was a span of 17 bases. CDR3 nucleotides: TGTGCCAGCAGTCCCCGAGACAGCTGGAAAAACACCATATATTTT. It yields the protein CASSPRDSWKNTIYF.

At least ten counts were recorded for this clonotype. The chain links TRBV11-1 to TRBJ1-1; no clear D. The CDR3 extends over 16 amino acids. CDR1 and CDR2 from the germline V gene are SGHAT and FQDESV (reference sequence). The V and J ends lost 3 bases and 1 base respectively, with 15 bases between them. DNA of the CDR3: TGTGCCAGCAGCTTTGGTTTTGGCAGAACGAACACTGAAGCTTTCTTT. Its translation: CASSFGFGRTNTEAFF.

In its sample, this clonotype was seen many times. The chain recombines TRBV11-2 with TRBJ2-3; 7 bases match TRBD1. The V gene end was trimmed by 0 bases and the J gene end by 1 base; junction bases not matched to a gene: 4. Per the germline V gene, CDR1 is SGHAT and CDR2 is FQNNGV. This CDR3 spans 16 amino acids. The CDR3 is CASSLEIGGRTDTQYF. The CDR3 DNA reads as TGTGCCAGCAGCTTAGAAATAGGGGGCCGCACAGATACGCAGTATTTT.

The chain recombines TRBV19 with TRBJ1-2; TRBD1 might be the D (6 bases). The V and J ends lost 7 bases and 7 bases respectively, with 13 bases between them. This CDR3 region has 12 residues. Per germline, CDR1 LNHDA and CDR2 SQIVND (reference sequence). CDR3 residues: CASTQGKGGYTF. In DNA form, the CDR3 reads TGTGCCAGTACACAGGGTAAGGGTGGCTACACCTTC.

This clonotype was counted many times. The chain uses TRBV12-3 or TRBV12-4 and TRBJ1-1; D possibly corresponds to TRBD1 (5 bases). Between the trimmed V and J ends, which lost 5 bases and 7 bases, there was a span of 14 bases. The length of the CDR3 is 13 residues. The CDR3 loop is CASSLGAFDEAFF. CDR3 coding DNA: TGTGCCAGCAGTCTAGGGGCCTTTGATGAAGCTTTCTTT.

There are many counts of this clonotype. The chain employs TRBV20-1 and TRBJ1-1; D is perhaps TRBD1 (5 bases). This CDR3 has 13 amino acids. Looked up from germline, CDR1 is DFQATT and CDR2 is SNEGSKA (reference sequence). Trimming stripped 0 bases from V and 6 bases from J, with 11 bases between. CDR3 protein: CSARDLRQPEAFF. CDR3 coding DNA: TGCAGTGCTAGAGATTTACGACAGCCTGAAGCTTTCTTT.

This clonotype turned up a few times. The chain joins TRBV29-1 to TRBJ2-1, with D possibly TRBD2 on 6 matching bases. Trimming removed 3 bases from V and 0 bases from J, with 9 bases in between. Germline CDR1 and CDR2: SQVTM and ANQGSEA. This CDR3 has 14 amino acids. The CDR3 nucleotides read TGCAGCGTTGATAGCGGAAGCTCCTACAATGAGCAGTTCTTC. Its protein is CSVDSGSSYNEQFF.

This clonotype was detected only a few times. The rearrangement links TRBV6-2 or TRBV6-3 to TRBJ2-5; D perhaps matches TRBD1 (6 bases). CDR1 MNHEY and CDR2 SVGEGT come from the germline V gene. The CDR3 length is 13 residues. V was cut by 10 bases and J by 3 bases, with 15 bases left in between. As DNA, the CDR3 is TGTGCCATTTTTTTACAGGGAGAAGAGACCCAGTACTTC. Its translation: CAIFLQGEETQYF.

By share, this clonotype counts as medium-sized (0.01 to 0.1%). J is TRBJ2-7 and V is TRBV7-2; D gene ambiguous. The V gene lost 5 bases and the J gene lost 0 bases, with 20 bases spanning the gap. Per germline, CDR1 SGHTA and CDR2 FQGNSA. The CDR3 runs to 17 residues. CDR3 residues: CASSRAWVNRDSYEQYF. CDR3 sequence (DNA): TGTGCCAGCAGCAGGGCCTGGGTAAACCGCGACTCCTACGAGCAGTACTTC.

This clonotype was detected a few times. This sequence joins TRBV3-1 and TRBJ2-1, with D possibly TRBD1 on 6 matching bases. Germline V gives CDR1 LGHDT, CDR2 YNNKEL (reference sequence). The CDR3 extends over 16 amino acids. Trimming left V 7 bases short and J 0 bases short, with 16 bases between. The DNA for the CDR3 is TGTGCCAGCACCCCAAGCGACAGGAGCTCCTACAATGAGCAGTTCTTC. It encodes CASTPSDRSSYNEQFF.

This rearrangement joins TRBV11-2 to TRBJ2-1, with TRBD2 matching over 9 bases. There are 14 residues in the CDR3. Losses at the gene ends were 0 bases for V and 15 bases for J; bases not matched to a gene: 9. Germline CDR1 reads SGHAT; CDR2 reads FQNNGV. This CDR3 is CASSLDYGGRAPFF. DNA of the CDR3: TGTGCCAGCAGCTTAGATTATGGCGGGAGGGCCCCGTTCTTC.

This clonotype was picked up a small number of times. This sequence joins TRBV19 and TRBJ1-1; D may be TRBD1 (5 bases). This CDR3 comprises 16 residues. Trimming took off 5 bases at V and 1 base at J, with 17 bases between the two ends. In germline, CDR1 is LNHDA, CDR2 SQIVND (reference sequence). The chain's CDR3 is CASSPTRRGRNTEAFF. In DNA, the CDR3 is TGTGCCAGTAGTCCAACGAGGCGGGGGAGGAACACTGAAGCTTTCTTT.

The chain combines TRBV10-1 with TRBJ2-1; 12 bases fit TRBD2. Germline V gene sequence: CDR1 WNHNN, CDR2 SYGVQD (reference sequence). Germline trimming cut 2 bases from V and 7 bases from J; bases unmatched to any gene: 6. The length of the CDR3 is 16 residues. The DNA for the CDR3 is TGCGCCAGCAGTGAGCGCCTAGCGGGAGGGCCGAATGAGCAGTTCTTC. The encoded protein is CASSERLAGGPNEQFF.

This clonotype has a count of ten or more. The J gene is TRBJ2-1, the V gene TRBV28; TRBD2 agrees at 10 bases. The CDR3 has 16 amino acids. J lost 0 bases, V lost 6 bases, and 5 bases had no gene match. CDR1 MDHEN and CDR2 SYDVKM come from the germline V gene. The chain's CDR3 is CASSLPSGSSYNEQFF. DNA of the CDR3: TGTGCCAGCAGCCTCCCTAGCGGGAGCTCCTACAATGAGCAGTTCTTC.

The V call is TRBV4-1, the J call TRBJ2-3, with 9 bases identical to TRBD2. From germline, CDR1 is MGHRA and CDR2 YSYEKL. Unmatched junction bases numbered 11, after V lost 4 bases and J lost 6 bases. The CDR3 totals 16 residues. The CDR3: CASSRVGGRAGDTQYF. The CDR3 nucleotides read TGCGCCAGCAGCCGAGTCGGCGGGAGGGCAGGCGATACGCAGTATTTT.

This clonotype was seen many times. The V call is TRBV3-1, the J call TRBJ2-1; D gene ambiguous. V lost 0 bases, J lost 8 bases, and 8 bases lay in between. This CDR3 region has 13 residues. Germline V gene sequence: CDR1 LGHDT, CDR2 YNNKEL (reference sequence). CDR3 coding DNA: TGTGCCAGCAGCCAAGATGGGCGTCATGAGCAGTTCTTC. Amino acid sequence: CASSQDGRHEQFF.